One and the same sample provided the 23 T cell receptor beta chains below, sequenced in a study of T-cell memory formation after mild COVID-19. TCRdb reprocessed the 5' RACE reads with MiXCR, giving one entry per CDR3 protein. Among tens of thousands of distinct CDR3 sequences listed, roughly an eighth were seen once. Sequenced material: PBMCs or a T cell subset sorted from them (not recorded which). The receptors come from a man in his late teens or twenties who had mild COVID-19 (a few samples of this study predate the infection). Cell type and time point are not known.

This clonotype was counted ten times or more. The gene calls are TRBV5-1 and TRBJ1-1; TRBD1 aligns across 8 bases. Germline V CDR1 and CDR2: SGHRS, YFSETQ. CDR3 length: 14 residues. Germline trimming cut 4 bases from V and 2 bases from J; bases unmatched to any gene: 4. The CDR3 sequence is CASSPGTGNTEAFF. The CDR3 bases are TGCGCCAGCAGCCCCGGGACAGGAAACACTGAAGCTTTCTTT. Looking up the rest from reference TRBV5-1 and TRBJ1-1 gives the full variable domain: KAGVTQTPRYLIKTRGQQVTLSCSPISGHRSVSWYQQTPGQGLQFLFEYFSETQRNKGNFPGRFSGRQFSNSRSEMNVSTLELGDSALYLCASSPGTGNTEAFFGQGTRLTVV.

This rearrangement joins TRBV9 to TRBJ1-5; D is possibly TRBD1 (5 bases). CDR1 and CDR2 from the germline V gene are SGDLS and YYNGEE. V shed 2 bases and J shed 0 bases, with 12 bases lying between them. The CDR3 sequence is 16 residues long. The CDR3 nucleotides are TGTGCCAGCAGCGTGGGTGTAGGGGCTAGCAATCAGCCCCAGCATTTT. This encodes CASSVGVGASNQPQHF.

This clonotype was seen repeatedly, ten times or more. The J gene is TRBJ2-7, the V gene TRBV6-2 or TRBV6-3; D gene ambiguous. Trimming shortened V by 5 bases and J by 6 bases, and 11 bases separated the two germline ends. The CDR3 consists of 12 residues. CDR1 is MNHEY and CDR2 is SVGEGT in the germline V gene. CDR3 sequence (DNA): TGTGCCAGCAGTCGAACTATGACCGAGCAGTACTTC. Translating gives CASSRTMTEQYF.

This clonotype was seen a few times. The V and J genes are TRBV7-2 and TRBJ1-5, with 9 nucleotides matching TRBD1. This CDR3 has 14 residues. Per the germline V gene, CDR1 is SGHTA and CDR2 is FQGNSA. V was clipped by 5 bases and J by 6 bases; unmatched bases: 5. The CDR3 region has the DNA TGTGCCAGCAGCCTGGGACAGGGCCCTCAGCCCCAGCATTTT. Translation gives CASSLGQGPQPQHF.

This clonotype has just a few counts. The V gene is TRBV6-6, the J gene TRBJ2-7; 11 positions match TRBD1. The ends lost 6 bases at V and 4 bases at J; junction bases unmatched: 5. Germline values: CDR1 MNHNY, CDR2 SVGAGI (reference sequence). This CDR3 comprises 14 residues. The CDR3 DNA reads TGTGCCAGCAGAGGGACAGGGGGGGATTACGAGCAGTACGTC. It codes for CASRGTGGDYEQYV.

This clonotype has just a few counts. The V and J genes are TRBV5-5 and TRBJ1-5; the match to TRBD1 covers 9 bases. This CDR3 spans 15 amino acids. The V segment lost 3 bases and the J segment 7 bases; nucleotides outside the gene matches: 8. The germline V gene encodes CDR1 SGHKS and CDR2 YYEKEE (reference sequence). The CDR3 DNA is TGTGCCAGCAGCTATGAACAGGGGGCAGGGCAGCCCCAGCATTTT. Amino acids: CASSYEQGAGQPQHF.

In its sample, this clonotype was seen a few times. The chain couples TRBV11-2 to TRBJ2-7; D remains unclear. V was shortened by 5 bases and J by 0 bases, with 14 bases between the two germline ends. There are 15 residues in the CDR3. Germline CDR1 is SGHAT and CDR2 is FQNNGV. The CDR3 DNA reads TGTGCCAGCAGCCCGAACATGATTTCCTCCTACGAGCAGTACTTC. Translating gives CASSPNMISSYEQYF.

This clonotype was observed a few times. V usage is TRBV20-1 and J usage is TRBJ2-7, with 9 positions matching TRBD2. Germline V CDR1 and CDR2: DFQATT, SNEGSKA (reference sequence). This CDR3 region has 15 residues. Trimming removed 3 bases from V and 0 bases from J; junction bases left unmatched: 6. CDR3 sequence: CSASRASGDSYEQYF. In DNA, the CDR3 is TGCAGTGCTAGTAGGGCTAGCGGGGACTCCTACGAGCAGTACTTC.

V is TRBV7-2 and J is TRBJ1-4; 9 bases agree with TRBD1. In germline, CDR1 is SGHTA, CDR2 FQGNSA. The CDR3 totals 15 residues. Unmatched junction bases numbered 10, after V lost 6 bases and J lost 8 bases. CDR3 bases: TGTGCCAGCAGGTCCGGGACAGGGTCCTTAGAAAAACTGTTTTTT. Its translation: CASRSGTGSLEKLFF. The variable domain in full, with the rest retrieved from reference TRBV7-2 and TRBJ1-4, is GAGVSQSPSNKVTEKGKDVELRCDPISGHTALYWYRQSLGQGLEFLIYFQGNSAPDKSGLPSDRFSAERTGGSVSTLTIQRTQQEDSAVYLCASRSGTGSLEKLFFGSGTQLSVL.

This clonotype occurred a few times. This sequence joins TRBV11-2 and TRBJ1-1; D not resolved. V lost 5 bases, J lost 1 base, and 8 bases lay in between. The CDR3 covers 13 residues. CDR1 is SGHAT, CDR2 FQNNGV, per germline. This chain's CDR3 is CASSNGPNTEAFF. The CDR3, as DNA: TGTGCCAGCAGCAATGGGCCGAACACTGAAGCTTTCTTT.

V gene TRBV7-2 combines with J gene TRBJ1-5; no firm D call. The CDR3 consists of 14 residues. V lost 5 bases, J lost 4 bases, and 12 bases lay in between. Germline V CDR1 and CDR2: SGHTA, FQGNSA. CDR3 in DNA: TGTGCCAGCAGCCCGGACGGAACAAATCAGCCCCAGCATTTT. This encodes CASSPDGTNQPQHF.

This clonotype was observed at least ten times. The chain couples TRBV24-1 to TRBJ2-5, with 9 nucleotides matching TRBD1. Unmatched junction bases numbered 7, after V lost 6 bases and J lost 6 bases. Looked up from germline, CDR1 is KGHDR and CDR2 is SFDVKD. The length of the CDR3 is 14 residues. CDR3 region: CATSPGQGQKTQYF. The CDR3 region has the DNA TGTGCCACCAGTCCGGGACAGGGACAAAAGACCCAGTACTTC.

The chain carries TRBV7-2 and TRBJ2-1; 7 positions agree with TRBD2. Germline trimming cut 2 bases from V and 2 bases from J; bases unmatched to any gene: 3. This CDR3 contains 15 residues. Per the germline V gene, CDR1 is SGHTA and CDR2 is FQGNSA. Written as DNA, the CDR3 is TGTGCCAGCAGCTTATTAGGGACTACCTACAATGAGCAGTTCTTC. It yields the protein CASSLLGTTYNEQFF.

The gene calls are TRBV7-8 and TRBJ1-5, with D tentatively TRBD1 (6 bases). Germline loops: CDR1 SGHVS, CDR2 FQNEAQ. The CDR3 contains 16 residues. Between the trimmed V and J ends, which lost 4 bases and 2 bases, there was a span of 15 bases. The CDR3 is CASSSLASGGNQPQHF. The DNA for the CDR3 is TGTGCCAGCAGCTCCCTCGCTTCAGGGGGCAATCAGCCCCAGCATTTT.

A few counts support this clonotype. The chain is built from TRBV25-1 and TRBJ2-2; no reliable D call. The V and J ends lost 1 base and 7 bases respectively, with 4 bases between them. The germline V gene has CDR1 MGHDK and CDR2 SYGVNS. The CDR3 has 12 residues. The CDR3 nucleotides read TGTGCCAGCAGTGAATTTAACGGGGAGCTGTTTTTT. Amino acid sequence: CASSEFNGELFF. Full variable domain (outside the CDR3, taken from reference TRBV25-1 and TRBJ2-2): EADIYQTPRYLVIGTGKKITLECSQTMGHDKMYWYQQDPGMELHLIHYSYGVNSTEKGDLSSESTVSRIRTEHFPLTLESARPSHTSQYLCASSEFNGELFFGEGSRLTVL.

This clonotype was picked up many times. The CDR3 region has the DNA TGCAGTGTCCTAAGTGCGGGTACGAACACTGAAGCTTTCTTT. Amino acid sequence: CSVLSAGTNTEAFF. The chain uses TRBV20-1 and TRBJ1-1; D is uncertain. The CDR3 is 14 residues long. CDR1 is DFQATT, CDR2 SNEGSKA, per germline (reference sequence). V dropped 7 bases and J dropped 1 base, with 16 bases sitting between them.

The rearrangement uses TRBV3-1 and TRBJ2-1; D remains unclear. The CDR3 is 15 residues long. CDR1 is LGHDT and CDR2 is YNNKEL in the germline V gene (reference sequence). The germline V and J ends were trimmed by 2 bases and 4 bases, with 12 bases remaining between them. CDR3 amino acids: CASSQFKGSYNEQFF. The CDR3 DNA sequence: TGTGCCAGCAGCCAATTCAAAGGATCTTACAATGAGCAGTTCTTC.

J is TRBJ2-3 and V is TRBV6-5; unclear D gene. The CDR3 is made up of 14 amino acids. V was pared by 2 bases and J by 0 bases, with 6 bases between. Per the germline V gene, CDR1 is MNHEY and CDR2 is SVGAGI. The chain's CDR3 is CASSYLQSTDTQYF. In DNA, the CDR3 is TGTGCCAGCAGTTACCTACAGAGCACAGATACGCAGTATTTT.

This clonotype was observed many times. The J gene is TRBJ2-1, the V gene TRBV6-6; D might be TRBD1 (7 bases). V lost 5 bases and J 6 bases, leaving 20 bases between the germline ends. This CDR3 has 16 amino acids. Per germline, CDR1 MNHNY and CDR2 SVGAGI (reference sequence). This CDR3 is CASSGWTGGQFNEQFF. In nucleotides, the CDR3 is TGTGCCAGCAGTGGATGGACCGGGGGACAGTTCAATGAGCAGTTCTTC.

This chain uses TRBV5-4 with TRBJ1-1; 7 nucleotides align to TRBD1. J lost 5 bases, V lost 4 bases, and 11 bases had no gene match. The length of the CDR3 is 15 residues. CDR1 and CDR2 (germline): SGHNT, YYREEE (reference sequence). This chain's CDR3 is CASSHPRQGGTEAFF. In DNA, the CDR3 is TGTGCCAGCAGCCACCCCCGGCAGGGGGGGACTGAAGCTTTCTTT.

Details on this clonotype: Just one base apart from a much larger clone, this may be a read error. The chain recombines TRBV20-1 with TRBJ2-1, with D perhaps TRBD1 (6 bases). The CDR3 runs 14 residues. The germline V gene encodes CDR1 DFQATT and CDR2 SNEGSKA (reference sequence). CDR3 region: CSAPQGFKYNDQFF. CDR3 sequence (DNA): TGCAGTGCTCCACAGGGATTTAAATACAATGATCAGTTCTTC.

CDR3 residues: CASSPSGGPDTQYF. The CDR3 nucleotides read TGTGCCAGCAGCCCCTCGGGGGGTCCAGATACGCAGTATTTT. V gene TRBV7-2 combines with J gene TRBJ2-3, with 7 bases fitting TRBD2. Germline CDR1 reads SGHTA; CDR2 reads FQGNSA. CDR3 length: 14 residues. V lost 5 bases, J lost 4 bases, and 6 bases stayed unmatched. The whole variable domain, filled in from reference TRBV7-2 and TRBJ2-3, reads GAGVSQSPSNKVTEKGKDVELRCDPISGHTALYWYRQSLGQGLEFLIYFQGNSAPDKSGLPSDRFSAERTGGSVSTLTIQRTQQEDSAVYLCASSPSGGPDTQYFGPGTRLTVL.

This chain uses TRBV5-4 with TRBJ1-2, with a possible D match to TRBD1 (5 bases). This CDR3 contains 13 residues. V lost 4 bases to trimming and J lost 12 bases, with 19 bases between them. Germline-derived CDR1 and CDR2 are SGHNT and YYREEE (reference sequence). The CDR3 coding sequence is TGTGCCAGCAGCCCCGACAGCACAAGCGAGAACACCTTC. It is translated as CASSPDSTSENTF. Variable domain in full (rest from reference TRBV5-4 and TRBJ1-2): ETGVTQSPTHLIKTRGQQVTLRCSSQSGHNTVSWYQQALGQGPQFIFQYYREEENGRGNFPPRFSGLQFPNYSSELNVNALELDDSALYLCASSPDSTSENTFGSGTRLTVV.